Each of the 4 T cell receptor beta chains below was sequenced from the same sample in a study of blood T cells in healthy people across ages. With a J-beta primer mix and a sample-barcoded 5' primer, a second PCR ran roughly 6 to 12 cycles. In TCRdb, the 5' RACE reads were re-called with MiXCR into one record per CDR3 protein. The sample consists of about 1 million distinct CDR3 sequences, more than 40% of them appearing once. Sequencing used blood. The origin of the receptors is a woman in her sixties in good health.

The DNA for the CDR3 is TGTGCCAGCAGTAGCAGGGGAGTCCCCTACGAGCAGTACTTC. Its translation is CASSSRGVPYEQYF. The chain joins TRBV27 to TRBJ2-7, with a tentative D call TRBD1 (6 bases). The length of the CDR3 is 14 residues. Trimming stripped 5 bases from V and 2 bases from J, with 13 bases between. Germline assignment: CDR1 MNHEY and CDR2 SMNVEV (reference sequence).

The genes are TRBV12-3 or TRBV12-4 and TRBJ1-2, with 7 positions matching TRBD1. V lost 5 bases, J lost 4 bases, and 10 bases stayed unmatched. The CDR3 runs 15 residues. In DNA form, the CDR3 reads TGTGCCAGCAGTCCCCGGACAGGATTGGCCTATGGCTACACCTTC. Residues: CASSPRTGLAYGYTF.

The gene calls are TRBV6-5 and TRBJ2-1; D unresolved. Germline CDR1 reads MNHEY; CDR2 reads SVGAGI. V lost 0 bases and J lost 11, with 5 bases in between. The CDR3 is made up of 11 amino acids. The CDR3 DNA follows: TGTGCCAGCAGTTACTCGCGGCAGCAGTTCTTC. This translates into CASSYSRQQFF.

This clonotype was recorded a few times. V usage is TRBV5-1 and J usage is TRBJ1-1, with no clear D. Per the germline V gene, CDR1 is SGHRS and CDR2 is YFSETQ. With 0 bases removed from V and 4 bases from J, the gap between germline ends came to 13 bases. The CDR3 spans 15 residues. The CDR3 here is CASSLVRALGTEAFF. Written as DNA, the CDR3 is TGCGCCAGCAGCTTGGTAAGGGCTCTCGGCACTGAAGCTTTCTTT.